A selection of T cell receptor beta chains follows, all from one sample in a study of T cells in Graves' hyperthyroidism and ophthalmopathy. TCRdb reprocessed the multiplex PCR reads with MiXCR, giving one entry per CDR3 protein. Of a few hundred thousand distinct CDR3 sequences listed, more than 15% were seen once; the top ten hold roughly 3.3%. The material sequenced was blood. The receptors derive from a woman aged 40 to 55 with Graves' ophthalmopathy. Each CDR3 is given with its conserved first and last residue. The order of the fields is CDR3 DNA, CDR3 protein, clone size, J gene, V gene, D gene. A D gene is named only where the DNA matches it firmly. Clone size, where shown, is once, few, many, or a class for clones that have expanded.

TGTGCCAGCAGTTCCTATTCCGGACAGGGGCCCACTGAAGCTTTCTTT | CASSSYSGQGPTEAFF | many | TRBJ1-1 | TRBV6-1 | TRBD1
TGTGCCAGCAGCCAAAACTTACAGTCACCCCTCCACTTT | CASSQNLQSPLHF | few | TRBJ1-6 | TRBV3-1 | .
TGTGCCAGCAGTTCACCGGGACAGTCATACAATAGGGCGGGAGGGCCCGAGCAGTACTTC | CASSSPGQSYNRAGGPEQYF | many | TRBJ2-7 | TRBV28 | TRBD2
TGTGCCAGCAGTGCCAGGGACATACGAAATCAGCCCCAGCATTTT | CASSARDIRNQPQHF | . | TRBJ1-5 | TRBV2 | .
TGTGCCAGCAGTACAACCGGGACTTCCTACAATGAGCAGTTCTTC | CASSTTGTSYNEQFF | many | TRBJ2-1 | TRBV28 | .
TGTGCCAGCAGAGGGACAGCGGGAGGACTGAACACCGGGGAGCTGTTTTTT | CASRGTAGGLNTGELFF | many | TRBJ2-2 | TRBV7-8 | TRBD2
TGTGCCAGCAGCTCAGACAGCGAGCTCAATGAGCAGTTCTTC | CASSSDSELNEQFF | few | TRBJ2-1 | TRBV7-9 | .
TGTGCCAGCAGGCGGGCTGGAGAAAAACTGTTTTTT | CASRRAGEKLFF | . | TRBJ1-4 | TRBV6-1 | .
TGCAGTGCTAGAGACCGGGACTACCCAATTGGCGAGCAGTACTTC | CSARDRDYPIGEQYF | . | TRBJ2-7 | TRBV20-1 | TRBD2
TGCAGCGCTAGCGGACACGACTTAGACATGAACACTGAAGCTTTCTTT | CSASGHDLDMNTEAFF | many | TRBJ1-1 | TRBV29-1 | .
TGTGCCAGCAGTGAAGCGGCATGGACAGGGATCCAAGAGACCCAGTACTTC | CASSEAAWTGIQETQYF | . | TRBJ2-5 | TRBV6-1 | TRBD1
TGTGCCAGCTCACCGGACAGCATCACTGAAGCTTTCTTT | CASSPDSITEAFF | many | TRBJ1-1 | TRBV18 | .
TGTGCCAGCAGTGGAGGGACAGGGGGGCTCCTCAATCAGCCCCAGCATTTT | CASSGGTGGLLNQPQHF | many | TRBJ1-5 | TRBV2 | TRBD1
TGTGCCAGCACCCAATCTTGGGGGTATGGCTACACCTTC | CASTQSWGYGYTF | many | TRBJ1-2 | TRBV3-1 | .
TGTGCCAGCAGCCAAGAGATTAGTTCCCCCCAGAGCTCCTACGAGCAGTACTTC | CASSQEISSPQSSYEQYF | . | TRBJ2-7 | TRBV14 | .
TGTGCCAGCAGTTTAATTGCGACAGCCAATCAGCCCCAGCATTTT | CASSLIATANQPQHF | few | TRBJ1-5 | TRBV12-3/TRBV12-4 | .
TGTGCCAGCAGGGGACTAAACACCGGGGAGCTGTTTTTT | CASRGLNTGELFF | . | TRBJ2-2 | TRBV12-3/TRBV12-4 | TRBD2
TGTGCCAGCAGCCAAGGCTACGAGCAGTACTTC | CASSQGYEQYF | many | TRBJ2-7 | TRBV3-1 | .
TGTGCCAGCAGCTTTGTTCGGCAGGGGAACTACGAGCAGTACTTC | CASSFVRQGNYEQYF | . | TRBJ2-7 | TRBV5-5 | .
TGTGCCAGCAGTGATCAAATCGGGAACACTGAAGCTTTCTTT | CASSDQIGNTEAFF | many | TRBJ1-1 | TRBV12-3/TRBV12-4 | .
TGTGCCAGCAGCTTAGGGGCTAGCGGGAACTCCTACGAGCAGTACTTC | CASSLGASGNSYEQYF | many | TRBJ2-7 | TRBV11-2 | TRBD2
TGTGCCAGCAGCTTAATCGTCCTCCCCCCAATAGCTTTCTTT | CASSLIVLPPIAFF | . | TRBJ1-1 | TRBV7-9 | .
TGTGCCAGCAGCTTAGATTGGACAGACTCCTACGAGCAGTACTTC | CASSLDWTDSYEQYF | many | TRBJ2-7 | TRBV11-2 | .
TGCAGTGCTAGTACCGGACAGCACAATCAGCCCCAGCATTTT | CSASTGQHNQPQHF | . | TRBJ1-5 | TRBV20-1 | .
TGCGCCAGCAGCGCCTCCGGGACGACTACCACAGATACGCAGTATTTT | CASSASGTTTTDTQYF | many | TRBJ2-3 | TRBV5-1 | .
TGTGCCAGCAGCCCCCTCGGGGGGCAAGAGACCCAGTACTTC | CASSPLGGQETQYF | many | TRBJ2-5 | TRBV12-3/TRBV12-4 | TRBD2
TGTGCCAGCAGTGAATCGGGGGCGGATCAGCCCCAGCATTTT | CASSESGADQPQHF | many | TRBJ1-5 | TRBV6-1 | .
TGTGCCATCAGTGTCGGCCTAGCGGGACAAGAGACCCAGTACTTC | CAISVGLAGQETQYF | many | TRBJ2-5 | TRBV10-3 | TRBD2
TGTGCCAGCAGCTCACAGGGTACAAGGGCTTATGAAAAACTGTTTTTT | CASSSQGTRAYEKLFF | . | TRBJ1-4 | TRBV13 | .
TGTGCCAGCGGTATGCAGGGGACCCTGAACACTGAAGCTTTCTTT | CASGMQGTLNTEAFF | . | TRBJ1-1 | TRBV3-1 | .
TGCAGTGCTAGTCGGGGGTTGGGCGGTCAGCCCCAGCATTTT | CSASRGLGGQPQHF | many | TRBJ1-5 | TRBV20-1 | .
TGTGCCAGCAGCACCGACAGGGGGCGAACTGAAGCTTTCTTT | CASSTDRGRTEAFF | many | TRBJ1-1 | TRBV2 | TRBD1
TGCGCCAGCAGCTTACGGGGGTTTCGACACACTGAAGCTTTCTTT | CASSLRGFRHTEAFF | . | TRBJ1-1 | TRBV5-1 | .
TGTGCCAGTAGCGCACTCGGACAGCGCAACTACGAGCAGTACTTC | CASSALGQRNYEQYF | few | TRBJ2-7 | TRBV19 | .
TGTGCCAGCTCACCGAACAAACAGGGTGTTCATCAGCCCCAGCATTTT | CASSPNKQGVHQPQHF | few | TRBJ1-5 | TRBV18 | .
TGTGCCAGCTTCGGACTAAATAATGAAAAACTGTTTTTT | CASFGLNNEKLFF | . | TRBJ1-4 | TRBV6-1 | .
TGCGCCAGCAGAGACAGGTTCCGAAACACTGAAGCTTTCTTT | CASRDRFRNTEAFF | . | TRBJ1-1 | TRBV10-2 | .
TGTGCCAGCAGCCAAGGGGGCACGTGGAACACTGAAGCTTTCTTT | CASSQGGTWNTEAFF | many | TRBJ1-1 | TRBV3-1 | .
TGCGCCAGCAGCCAAGATCAGGGGATGGAGACCCAGTACTTC | CASSQDQGMETQYF | . | TRBJ2-5 | TRBV4-1 | .
TGTGCCAGCAGCTTATCAACAGGGCGTAGCAATCAGCCCCAGCATTTT | CASSLSTGRSNQPQHF | few | TRBJ1-5 | TRBV7-9 | .
TGCAGCGTTTCTCCGGCAGTGAACACTGAAGCTTTCTTT | CSVSPAVNTEAFF | many | TRBJ1-1 | TRBV29-1 | .
TGTGCCAGCAGGGGGACAGGAGATAATTCACCCCTCCACTTT | CASRGTGDNSPLHF | few | TRBJ1-6 | TRBV2 | TRBD1
TGTGCCAGCAGTCCCGGGGAGGACTCCTACAATGAGCAGTTCTTC | CASSPGEDSYNEQFF | many | TRBJ2-1 | TRBV28 | .
TGTGCCAGCAGCTCCGGGACAGGGTTGTATTCACCCCTCCACTTT | CASSSGTGLYSPLHF | . | TRBJ1-6 | TRBV7-9 | TRBD1
TGTGCCAGCAGCCAAGACGCAGGGTTAGGCTATGGCTACACCTTC | CASSQDAGLGYGYTF | . | TRBJ1-2 | TRBV4-2 | .
TGCAGTGCTTCCGGGTCTATCGCTGGAAACACCATATATTTT | CSASGSIAGNTIYF | . | TRBJ1-3 | TRBV20-1 | .
TGTGCCAGCAGCGCCCGAGGGCTGGGAGAAAAACTGTTTTTT | CASSARGLGEKLFF | . | TRBJ1-4 | TRBV9 | .
TGCGCCAGCAGCCTTCAACTAGCGAAGGGTAACGAGCAGTACTTC | CASSLQLAKGNEQYF | many | TRBJ2-7 | TRBV5-1 | TRBD2
TGTGCCAGCAGCTTCACTGCCGGGATGCAGTACTTC | CASSFTAGMQYF | many | TRBJ2-7 | TRBV7-2 | .
TGCAGTGCTTTCAACGGAAGGGTCGGGGCAACTAATGAAAAACTGTTTTTT | CSAFNGRVGATNEKLFF | . | TRBJ1-4 | TRBV20-1 | .
TGTGCCACCGGGGGGACAAATCAGCCCCAGCATTTT | CATGGTNQPQHF | few | TRBJ1-5 | TRBV15 | .
TGCGCCAGCAGCTCCGGGACGGACTACTCTGGAAACACCATATATTTT | CASSSGTDYSGNTIYF | . | TRBJ1-3 | TRBV5-1 | .
TGTGCCAGCAGCCAAGGGAGGAACGAGCAGTACTTC | CASSQGRNEQYF | many | TRBJ2-7 | TRBV3-1 | .
TGTGCCAGCTATGGGAAACCAGAGACCCAGTACTTC | CASYGKPETQYF | . | TRBJ2-5 | TRBV28 | .
TGTGCCAGCAGTTGGGTAGGGGAGGACTACGAGCAGTACTTC | CASSWVGEDYEQYF | . | TRBJ2-7 | TRBV27 | .